What follows is one T cell receptor (beta chain) and its context. Its antigen is unknown. This sample is part of a study of beta chain features in type 1 diabetes. Findings and limits, study-wide: When Type 1 diabetes patients were examined, their TCRB CDR3s proved moderately but significantly shorter in all four CD4+ subsets.

Sequenced material consisted of expressed TCRB transcripts (all of the isolated RNA was reverse transcribed). Sequencing was performed with immunoSEQ multiplex PCR; in TCRdb, only in-frame clones are kept and a portion is missing. The sample has under 200,000 clones, about 8.1% seen once. Germline V gene lookup returns CDR1 SQVTM and CDR2 ANQGSEA. V dropped 7 bases and J dropped 4; count of bases not matched to a gene: 4. The CDR3 has 14 amino acids. Input material: central memory CD4+ T cells from blood. J is TRBJ2-1 and V is TRBV29-1, with 13 bases matching TRBD2. The receptor comes from a woman under 30 with type 1 diabetes. In DNA, the CDR3 is TGCAGCGGACGGACTAGCGGGAGTTACAATGAGCAGTTCTTC. Amino acids: CSGRTSGSYNEQFF.